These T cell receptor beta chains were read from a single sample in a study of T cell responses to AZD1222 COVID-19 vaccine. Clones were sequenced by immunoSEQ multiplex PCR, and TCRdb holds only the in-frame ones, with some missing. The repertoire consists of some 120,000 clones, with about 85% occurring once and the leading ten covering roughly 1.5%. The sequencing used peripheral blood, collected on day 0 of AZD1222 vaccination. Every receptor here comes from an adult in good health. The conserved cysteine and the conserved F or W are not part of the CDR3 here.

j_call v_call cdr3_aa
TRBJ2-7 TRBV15 ATSRDRPRGEQY
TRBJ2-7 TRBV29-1 SVDDGRSYEQY
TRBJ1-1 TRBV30 AHESGRVNTEAF
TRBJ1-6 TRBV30 AWSSFGQLLH
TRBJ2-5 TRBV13 ASSNRDRESQETQY
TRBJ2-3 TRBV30 AWTGADTQY
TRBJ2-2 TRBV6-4 ASSERPNTGELF
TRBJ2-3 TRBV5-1 ASSWRGGTDTQY
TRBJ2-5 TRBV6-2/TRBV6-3 ASSSDRVETQY
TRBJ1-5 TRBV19 ASNNRVRNQPQH
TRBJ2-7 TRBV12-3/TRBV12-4 ASSLQAYEQY
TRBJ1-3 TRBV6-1 ASSERGQAMWHGNTIY
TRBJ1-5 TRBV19 ASTGTGGKNSNQPQH
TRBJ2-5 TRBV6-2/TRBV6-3 ASSYPSGETQY
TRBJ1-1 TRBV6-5 ASSYSTGRYTEAF
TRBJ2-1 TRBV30 ACQIGGSYNEQF
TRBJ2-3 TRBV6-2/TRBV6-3 ASSPGLAGADTQY
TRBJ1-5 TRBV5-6 ASENGGLGQPQH
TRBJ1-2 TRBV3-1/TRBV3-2 ASSQDFAGLGYT
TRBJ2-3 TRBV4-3 ASSQETSGTQVTQY
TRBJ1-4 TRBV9 ASSGPSEKLF
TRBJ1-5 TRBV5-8 ASSRGVTSNQPQH
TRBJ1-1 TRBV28 ASSFTSGWTEAF
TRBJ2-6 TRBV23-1 ASSQSKTGPGRGANVLT